The 8 T cell receptor beta chains given below trace back to one sample, sequenced in a study of graft-versus-host responses after intestinal transplantation. TCRdb's copy holds only in-frame clones and misses some; the assay was immunoSEQ multiplex PCR. This sample has under 90,000 clones, with roughly 90% found just once. The source material was PBMCs, sampled 98 days after intestinal transplantation. The source of these receptors is a human patient who received an intestinal transplant, so some T cells may come from the graft donor.

The chain carries TRBV6-5 and TRBJ2-1; 9 nucleotides match TRBD2. The junction had 5 bases not matched to a gene; V was cut back by 2 bases and J by 6 bases. CDR1 and CDR2 from the germline V gene are MNHEY and SVGAGI. CDR3 size: 15 residues. The CDR3 loop is CASSYGGTSLNEQFF. The CDR3 DNA sequence: TGTGCCAGCAGTTACGGGGGGACTAGCCTCAATGAGCAGTTCTTC.

V gene TRBV9 combines with J gene TRBJ2-1; unclear D gene. The CDR3 extends over 14 amino acids. Germline loops: CDR1 SGDLS, CDR2 YYNGEE. V shed 0 bases and J shed 6 bases, with 10 bases lying between them. For the CDR3, the DNA is TGTGCCAGCAGCGTAGCTACAACGAGCAATGAGCAGTTCTTC. This gives the protein CASSVATTSNEQFF.

The chain is built from TRBV6-5 and TRBJ2-7; D is undetermined. CDR1 and CDR2 (germline): MNHEY, SVGAGI. Trimming took off 6 bases at V and 1 base at J, with 16 bases between the two ends. The CDR3 length is 15 residues. For the CDR3, the DNA is TGTGCCAGCAGCCGCACCGGTCTCACGTCCTACGAGCAGTACTTC. This encodes CASSRTGLTSYEQYF.

The gene calls are TRBV28 and TRBJ1-5; 7 bases align to TRBD1. Trimming took 5 bases from V and 3 from J; bases not matched to a gene: 7. The germline gives CDR1 MDHEN, CDR2 SYDVKM. The CDR3 spans 15 residues. CDR3 residues: CASSPKQGYNQPQHF. In nucleotides, the CDR3 is TGTGCCAGCAGTCCAAAACAGGGGTACAATCAGCCCCAGCATTTT.

The chain links TRBV6-5 to TRBJ2-7; 7 bases are shared with TRBD2. After removal of 6 bases from V and 6 bases from J, the junction contained 8 bases not matched to a gene. The CDR3 contains 13 residues. CDR1 and CDR2 from the germline V gene are MNHEY and SVGAGI. CDR3 nucleotide sequence: TGTGCCAGCAGAGGACTGGGGGAGGGCGAGCAGTACTTC. Amino acid sequence: CASRGLGEGEQYF.

The genes are TRBV27 and TRBJ2-3, with TRBD2 matching 7 bases. Trimming removed 8 bases from V and 1 base from J; junction bases left unmatched: 3. The CDR3 has 13 amino acids. Germline values: CDR1 MNHEY, CDR2 SMNVEV (reference sequence). The CDR3 DNA reads as TGTGCCAGCGGCCGGGAGGGCACAGATACGCAGTATTTT. Translation gives CASGREGTDTQYF.

The chain combines TRBV7-6 with TRBJ1-3; no definite D call. Between the trimmed V and J ends, which lost 2 bases and 4 bases, there was a span of 9 bases. Germline V gene data show CDR1 as SGHVS and CDR2 as FNYEAQ. The CDR3 is 14 residues long. The CDR3 nucleotides are TGTGCCAGCAGCTTATCAGAAATCGGAAACACCATATATTTT. Residues: CASSLSEIGNTIYF.

In this sample, this clone turned up a few times. The chain employs TRBV7-2 and TRBJ2-7, with 9 bases identical to TRBD2. Germline V gives CDR1 SGHTA, CDR2 FQGNSA. This CDR3 contains 14 residues. J was trimmed by 1 base and V by 5 bases; bases with no gene match: 3. CDR3 DNA sequence: TGTGCCAGCAGCGCCACTAGCGGGTCCTACGAGCAGTACTTC. Protein product: CASSATSGSYEQYF.